This T cell receptor beta chain was observed in a study of PD-L1 blockade in urothelial cancer. Study summary: Blood samples had a median of 141,255 T cells, 83,000 or so unique TCRs, and clonality about 0.074.

The CDR3 totals 15 residues. V was cut by 3 bases and J by 1 base, with 12 bases left in between. Germline values: CDR1 GTSNPN, CDR2 SVGIG (reference sequence). Only in-frame clones appear in the TCRdb table, and some are missing; sequencing was by immunoSEQ multiplex PCR. The table includes tens of thousands of clones, approximately 86% detected once. The time point was: pretreatment peripheral blood. The clonotype comes from a man aged 60-69 years with urothelial cancer. The material sequenced was PBMCs, taken around atezolizumab (anti-PD-L1) treatment. This chain links TRBV30 with TRBJ2-2; perhaps TRBD2 as D (5 bases). CDR3 residues: CAWRRGMGNTGELFF. DNA of the CDR3: TGTGCCTGGAGGCGAGGGATGGGGAACACCGGGGAGCTGTTTTTT.